Listed below are T cell receptor beta chains from one sample, sequenced in a study of shared clonotypes between healthy human individuals. The repertoire was sequenced with immunoSEQ multiplex PCR; TCRdb's copy has only in-frame clones and lacks some. The repertoire holds 2 million to 3 million clones, under 95% seen once, with roughly 0.39% in the top ten. The source material was naive CD4+ T cells from PBMCs. The origin of the receptors is a man in his late teens or twenties in good health. Some clones in this sample may be carry-over from other donors' samples. CDR3s include the opening cysteine and the closing phenylalanine or tryptophan. D genes are given only for firm matches. Only some rows state a clone size, as once, few, many or a class for expanded clones.

abundance: .
v_gene: TRBV4-2
j_gene: TRBJ2-7
len: 16
d_gene: .
CDR3aa: CASSQNRGGRSYEQYF
CDR3nt: TGTGCCAGCAGCCAGAACAGGGGAGGGCGATCCTACGAGCAGTACTTC

abundance: .
v_gene: TRBV4-2
j_gene: TRBJ2-5
len: 12
d_gene: .
CDR3aa: CASSQDRKTQYF
CDR3nt: TGTGCCAGCAGCCAAGATAGGAAGACCCAGTACTTC

abundance: .
v_gene: TRBV6-1
j_gene: TRBJ2-7
len: 14
d_gene: .
CDR3aa: CASSTGPVSYEQYF
CDR3nt: TGTGCCAGCAGTACAGGGCCCGTCTCCTACGAGCAGTACTTC

abundance: .
v_gene: TRBV7-2
j_gene: TRBJ2-5
len: 14
d_gene: .
CDR3aa: CASSSRVNQETQYF
CDR3nt: TGTGCCAGCAGCTCCCGGGTAAACCAAGAGACCCAGTACTTC

abundance: .
v_gene: TRBV5-1
j_gene: TRBJ2-6
len: 15
d_gene: .
CDR3aa: CASSLEGTGANVLTF
CDR3nt: TGCGCCAGCAGTCTGGAGGGCACTGGGGCCAACGTCCTGACTTTC

abundance: .
v_gene: TRBV5-5
j_gene: TRBJ1-4
len: 15
d_gene: TRBD1
CDR3aa: CASSKPGQGHEKLFF
CDR3nt: TGTGCCAGCAGCAAACCGGGACAGGGCCATGAAAAACTGTTTTTT

abundance: few
v_gene: TRBV2
j_gene: TRBJ2-7
len: 13
d_gene: TRBD1
CDR3aa: CASSRQGTYEQYF
CDR3nt: TGTGCCAGCAGTCGACAGGGGACCTACGAGCAGTACTTC

abundance: once
v_gene: TRBV7-2
j_gene: TRBJ1-5
len: 16
d_gene: .
CDR3aa: CASSFGSPSSNQPQHF
CDR3nt: TGTGCCAGCAGCTTTGGTTCCCCCAGTAGCAATCAGCCCCAGCATTTT

abundance: .
v_gene: TRBV7-7
j_gene: TRBJ2-1
len: 12
d_gene: TRBD2
CDR3aa: CASSLSRLAEFF
CDR3nt: TGTGCCAGCAGCTTATCGCGACTAGCGGAGTTCTTC

abundance: .
v_gene: TRBV7-2
j_gene: TRBJ2-2
len: 14
d_gene: TRBD2
CDR3aa: CASSPTSWAGELFF
CDR3nt: TGTGCCAGCAGTCCGACTAGCTGGGCCGGGGAGCTGTTTTTT

abundance: .
v_gene: TRBV19
j_gene: TRBJ2-5
len: 13
d_gene: .
CDR3aa: CASSIAGRETQYF
CDR3nt: TGTGCCAGTAGTATAGCAGGGAGGGAGACCCAGTACTTC

abundance: .
v_gene: TRBV7-8
j_gene: TRBJ1-1
len: 14
d_gene: .
CDR3aa: CASSSRVGGTEAFF
CDR3nt: TGTGCCAGCAGCTCCCGAGTCGGGGGCACTGAAGCTTTCTTT

abundance: .
v_gene: TRBV5-5
j_gene: TRBJ1-2
len: 13
d_gene: TRBD1
CDR3aa: CASRLGQNYGYTF
CDR3nt: TGTGCCAGCAGACTGGGACAGAACTATGGCTACACCTTC

abundance: .
v_gene: TRBV30
j_gene: TRBJ1-5
len: 15
d_gene: .
CDR3aa: CAWSASITRNQPQHF
CDR3nt: TGTGCCTGGAGTGCCTCGATTACCCGCAATCAGCCCCAGCATTTT

abundance: .
v_gene: TRBV29-1
j_gene: TRBJ1-3
len: 12
d_gene: .
CDR3aa: CSVEGAGNTIYF
CDR3nt: TGCAGCGTTGAAGGGGCTGGAAACACCATATATTTT

abundance: .
v_gene: TRBV10-1
j_gene: TRBJ1-5
len: 15
d_gene: TRBD1
CDR3aa: CASRDRPYSNQPQHF
CDR3nt: TGCGCCAGCCGGGACAGACCATATAGCAATCAGCCCCAGCATTTT

abundance: .
v_gene: TRBV19
j_gene: TRBJ2-2
len: 21
d_gene: TRBD2
CDR3aa: CASSIESVTASGNPFPRELFF
CDR3nt: TGTGCCAGTAGTATAGAAAGCGTCACGGCTAGCGGGAACCCCTTTCCCCGGGAGCTGTTTTTT

abundance: .
v_gene: TRBV2
j_gene: TRBJ2-3
len: 16
d_gene: TRBD2
CDR3aa: CASTLGGASGRYTQYF
CDR3nt: TGTGCCAGCACCCTGGGGGGGGCTAGCGGGAGATATACGCAGTATTTT

abundance: .
v_gene: TRBV2
j_gene: TRBJ1-6
len: 15
d_gene: .
CDR3aa: CASSPFSVNNSPLHF
CDR3nt: TGTGCCAGCAGTCCTTTCAGTGTGAATAATTCACCCCTCCACTTT

abundance: .
v_gene: TRBV19
j_gene: TRBJ1-1
len: 15
d_gene: .
CDR3aa: CASSITPGGTGEAFF
CDR3nt: TGTGCCAGTAGTATCACCCCTGGGGGGACTGGGGAAGCTTTCTTT

abundance: .
v_gene: TRBV11-1
j_gene: TRBJ2-1
len: 16
d_gene: TRBD2
CDR3aa: CASSLGAGGLYNEQFF
CDR3nt: TGTGCCAGCAGCTTAGGGGCGGGAGGGCTGTACAATGAGCAGTTCTTC

abundance: .
v_gene: TRBV11-2
j_gene: TRBJ1-2
len: 13
d_gene: .
CDR3aa: CASSLAGAYGYTF
CDR3nt: TGTGCCAGCAGCTTAGCGGGGGCCTATGGCTACACCTTC

abundance: .
v_gene: TRBV2
j_gene: TRBJ2-2
len: 17
d_gene: TRBD2
CDR3aa: CASVRFGAGVGTGELFF
CDR3nt: TGTGCCAGCGTCAGGTTCGGGGCGGGAGTGGGCACCGGGGAGCTGTTTTTT

abundance: .
v_gene: TRBV28
j_gene: TRBJ2-1
len: 14
d_gene: TRBD2
CDR3aa: CASSSSGSLGEQFF
CDR3nt: TGTGCCAGCAGTTCTAGCGGGAGTCTGGGTGAGCAGTTCTTC

abundance: .
v_gene: TRBV7-9
j_gene: TRBJ1-2
len: 13
d_gene: .
CDR3aa: CASSLQVSNGYTF
CDR3nt: TGTGCCAGCAGCTTACAAGTTTCAAATGGCTACACCTTC

abundance: few
v_gene: TRBV18
j_gene: TRBJ1-5
len: 17
d_gene: TRBD1
CDR3aa: CASSTPGTGNSNQPQHF
CDR3nt: TGTGCCAGCTCTACCCCCGGGACAGGCAATAGCAATCAGCCCCAGCATTTT

abundance: .
v_gene: TRBV28
j_gene: TRBJ1-6
len: 16
d_gene: .
CDR3aa: CASSSWAGAYNSPLHF
CDR3nt: TGTGCCAGCAGTTCTTGGGCAGGGGCCTATAATTCACCCCTCCACTTT

abundance: .
v_gene: TRBV28
j_gene: TRBJ2-1
len: 16
d_gene: TRBD2
CDR3aa: CASRPKRDLAYNEQFF
CDR3nt: TGTGCCAGCAGACCCAAGCGGGATTTGGCGTACAATGAGCAGTTCTTC

abundance: .
v_gene: TRBV7-9
j_gene: TRBJ1-2
len: 17
d_gene: .
CDR3aa: CASSSTRHRKPNYGYTF
CDR3nt: TGTGCCAGCAGCTCAACCCGACACAGAAAGCCTAATTATGGCTACACCTTC

abundance: .
v_gene: TRBV7-2
j_gene: TRBJ2-3
len: 16
d_gene: TRBD2
CDR3aa: CASSFRLAGGPYTQYF
CDR3nt: TGTGCCAGCAGCTTCCGACTAGCGGGAGGGCCGTATACGCAGTATTTT

abundance: .
v_gene: TRBV11-1
j_gene: TRBJ2-5
len: 14
d_gene: .
CDR3aa: CASSLVTGQETQYF
CDR3nt: TGTGCCAGCAGCTTAGTAACAGGACAAGAGACCCAGTACTTC

abundance: .
v_gene: TRBV4-2
j_gene: TRBJ1-1
len: 13
d_gene: .
CDR3aa: CASSQARDGGAFF
CDR3nt: TGTGCCAGCAGCCAAGCCAGGGACGGGGGTGCTTTCTTT

abundance: .
v_gene: TRBV15
j_gene: TRBJ1-6
len: 14
d_gene: .
CDR3aa: CATSRAGGPAPLHF
CDR3nt: TGTGCCACCAGCAGAGCGGGAGGACCCGCACCCCTCCACTTT

abundance: .
v_gene: TRBV28
j_gene: TRBJ2-1
len: 13
d_gene: TRBD2
CDR3aa: CASSLSSGIEQFF
CDR3nt: TGTGCCAGCAGTTTATCTAGCGGGATTGAGCAGTTCTTC

abundance: .
v_gene: TRBV25-1
j_gene: TRBJ2-1
len: 15
d_gene: TRBD2
CDR3aa: CASSELAGGYNEQFF
CDR3nt: TGTGCCAGCAGTGAATTGGCGGGAGGGTACAATGAGCAGTTCTTC

abundance: once
v_gene: TRBV29-1
j_gene: TRBJ2-5
len: 13
d_gene: .
CDR3aa: CSAPGVGQETQYF
CDR3nt: TGCAGCGCACCGGGAGTGGGACAAGAGACCCAGTACTTC